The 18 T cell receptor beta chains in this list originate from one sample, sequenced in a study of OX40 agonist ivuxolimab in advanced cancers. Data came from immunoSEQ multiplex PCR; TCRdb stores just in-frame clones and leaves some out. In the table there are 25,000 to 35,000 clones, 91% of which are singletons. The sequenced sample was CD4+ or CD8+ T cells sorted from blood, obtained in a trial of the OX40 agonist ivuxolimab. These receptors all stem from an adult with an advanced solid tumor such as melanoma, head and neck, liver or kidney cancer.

CDR3 nucleotide sequence: TGTGCCAGCAGTTTTGCAGGGGGTTTCGGTGGCTACACCTTC. This translates into CASSFAGGFGGYTF. The V gene is TRBV27, the J gene TRBJ1-2; 7 bases are a match to TRBD1. This CDR3 region has 14 residues. Germline CDR1 and CDR2: MNHEY and SMNVEV (reference sequence). V was pared by 3 bases and J by 7 bases, with 8 bases of the junction left unmatched.

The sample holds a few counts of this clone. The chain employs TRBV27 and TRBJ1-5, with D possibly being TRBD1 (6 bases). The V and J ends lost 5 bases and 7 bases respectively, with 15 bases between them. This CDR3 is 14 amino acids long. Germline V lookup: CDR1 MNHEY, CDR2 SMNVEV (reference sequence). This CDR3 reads CASSRGANYQPQHF. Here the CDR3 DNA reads TGTGCCAGCAGTCGGGGGGCGAATTACCAGCCCCAGCATTTT.

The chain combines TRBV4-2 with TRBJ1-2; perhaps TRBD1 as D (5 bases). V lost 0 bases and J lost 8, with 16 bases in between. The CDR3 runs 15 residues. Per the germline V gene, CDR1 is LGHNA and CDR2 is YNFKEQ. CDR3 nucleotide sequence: TGTGCCAGCAGCCAAGAAAAGGGGAGTTTAGGCGGCTACACCTTC. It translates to CASSQEKGSLGGYTF.

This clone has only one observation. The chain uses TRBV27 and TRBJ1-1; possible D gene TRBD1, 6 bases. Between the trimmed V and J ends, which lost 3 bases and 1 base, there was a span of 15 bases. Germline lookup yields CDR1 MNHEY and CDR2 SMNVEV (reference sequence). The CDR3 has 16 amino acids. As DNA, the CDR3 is TGTGCCAGCAGTTTCTGGGGACACCAAGAGAACACTGAAGCTTTCTTT. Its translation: CASSFWGHQENTEAFF.

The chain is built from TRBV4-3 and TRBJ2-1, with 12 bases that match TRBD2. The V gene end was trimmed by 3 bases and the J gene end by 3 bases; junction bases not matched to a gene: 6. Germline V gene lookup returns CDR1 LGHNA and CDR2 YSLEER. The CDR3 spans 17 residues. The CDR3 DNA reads TGCGCCAGCAGCCACAGACTAGCGGGAGCCCTCTACAATGAGCAGTTCTTC. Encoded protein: CASSHRLAGALYNEQFF.

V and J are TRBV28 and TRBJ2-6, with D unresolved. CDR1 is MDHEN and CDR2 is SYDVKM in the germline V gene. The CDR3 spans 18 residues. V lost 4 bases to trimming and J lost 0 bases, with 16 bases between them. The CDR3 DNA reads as TGTGCCAGCAGTTCCCCGGTGATGGCCTTCTCTGGGGCCAACGTCCTGACTTTC. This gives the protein CASSSPVMAFSGANVLTF.

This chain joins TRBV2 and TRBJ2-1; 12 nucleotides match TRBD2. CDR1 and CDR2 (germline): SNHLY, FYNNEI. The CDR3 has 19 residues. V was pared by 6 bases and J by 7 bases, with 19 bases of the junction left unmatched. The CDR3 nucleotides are TGTGCCAGCAGGCTCCTAGCGGGAGGGCTGGTACTCTTAGGGAATGAGCAGTTCTTC. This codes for CASRLLAGGLVLLGNEQFF.

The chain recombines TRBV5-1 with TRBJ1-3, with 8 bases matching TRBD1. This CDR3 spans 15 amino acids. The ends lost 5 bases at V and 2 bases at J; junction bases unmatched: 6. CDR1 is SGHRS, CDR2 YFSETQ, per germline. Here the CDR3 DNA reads TGCGCCAGCAGTCTCGGACAGGGTACTGGAAACACCATATATTTT. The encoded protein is CASSLGQGTGNTIYF.

This CDR3 reads CATPDWGCRDQTTNEKLFF. The CDR3 region has the DNA TGTGCCACCCCCGATTGGGGATGCAGGGACCAAACAACTAATGAAAAACTGTTTTTT. The chain uses TRBV19 and TRBJ1-4, with a possible D match to TRBD1 (5 bases). The V end lost 10 bases, the J end lost 0 bases, and 27 bases lay between the germline ends. Germline V lookup: CDR1 LNHDA, CDR2 SQIVND (reference sequence). This CDR3 region has 19 residues. Full variable domain (rest looked up from reference TRBV19 and TRBJ1-4): DGGITQSPKYLFRKEGQNVTLSCEQNLNHDAMYWYRQDPGQGLRLIYYSQIVNDFQKGDIAEGYSVSREKKESFPLTVTSAQKNPTAFYLCATPDWGCRDQTTNEKLFFGSGTQLSVL.

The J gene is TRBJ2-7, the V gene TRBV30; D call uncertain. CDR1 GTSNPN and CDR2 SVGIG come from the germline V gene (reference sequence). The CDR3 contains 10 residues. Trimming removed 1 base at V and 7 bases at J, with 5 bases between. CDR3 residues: CAWSGGEQYF. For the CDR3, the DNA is TGTGCCTGGAGTGGGGGAGAGCAGTACTTC.

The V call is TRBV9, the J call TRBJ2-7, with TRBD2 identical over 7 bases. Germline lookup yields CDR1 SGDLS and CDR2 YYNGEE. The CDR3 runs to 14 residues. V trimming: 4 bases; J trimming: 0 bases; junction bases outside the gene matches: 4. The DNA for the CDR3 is TGTGCCAGCAGCCCCCGGGGGGACTCCTACGAGCAGTACTTC. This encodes CASSPRGDSYEQYF.

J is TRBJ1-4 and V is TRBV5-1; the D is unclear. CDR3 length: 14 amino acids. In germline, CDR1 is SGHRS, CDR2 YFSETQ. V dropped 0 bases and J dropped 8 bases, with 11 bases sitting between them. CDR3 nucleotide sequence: TGCGCCAGCAGCTTGGTAGGCGGGCCGGAAAAACTGTTTTTT. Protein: CASSLVGGPEKLFF. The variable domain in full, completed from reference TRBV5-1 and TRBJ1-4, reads KAGVTQTPRYLIKTRGQQVTLSCSPISGHRSVSWYQQTPGQGLQFLFEYFSETQRNKGNFPGRFSGRQFSNSRSEMNVSTLELGDSALYLCASSLVGGPEKLFFGSGTQLSVL.

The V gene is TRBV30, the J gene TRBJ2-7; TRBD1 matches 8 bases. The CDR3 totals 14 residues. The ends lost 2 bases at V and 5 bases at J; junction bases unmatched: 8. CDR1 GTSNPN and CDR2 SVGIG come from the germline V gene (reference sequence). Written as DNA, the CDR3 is TGTGCCTGGAGTAATGGACAGGGCCTCGACGAGCAGTACTTC. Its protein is CAWSNGQGLDEQYF. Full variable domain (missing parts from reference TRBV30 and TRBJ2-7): SQTIHQWPATLVQPVGSPLSLECTVEGTSNPNLYWYRQAAGRGLQLLFYSVGIGQISSEVPQNLSASRPQDRQFILSSKKLLLSDSGFYLCAWSNGQGLDEQYFGPGTRLTVT.

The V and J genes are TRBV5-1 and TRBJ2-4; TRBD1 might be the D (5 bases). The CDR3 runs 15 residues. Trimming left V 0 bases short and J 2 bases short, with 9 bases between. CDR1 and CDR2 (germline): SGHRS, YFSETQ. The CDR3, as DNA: TGCGCCAGCAGCTTGGGTGGGGCGACCAAAAACATTCAGTACTTC. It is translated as CASSLGGATKNIQYF.

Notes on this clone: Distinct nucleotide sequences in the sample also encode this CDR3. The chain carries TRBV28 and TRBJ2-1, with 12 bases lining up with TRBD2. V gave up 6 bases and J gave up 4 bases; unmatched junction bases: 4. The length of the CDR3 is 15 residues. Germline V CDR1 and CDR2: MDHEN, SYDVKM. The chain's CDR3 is CASRPLAGGYNEQFF. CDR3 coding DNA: TGTGCCAGCAGACCACTAGCGGGAGGTTACAATGAGCAGTTCTTC. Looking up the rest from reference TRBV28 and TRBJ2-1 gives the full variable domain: DVKVTQSSRYLVKRTGEKVFLECVQDMDHENMFWYRQDPGLGLRLIYFSYDVKMKEKGDIPEGYSVSREKKERFSLILESASTNQTSMYLCASRPLAGGYNEQFFGPGTRLTVL.

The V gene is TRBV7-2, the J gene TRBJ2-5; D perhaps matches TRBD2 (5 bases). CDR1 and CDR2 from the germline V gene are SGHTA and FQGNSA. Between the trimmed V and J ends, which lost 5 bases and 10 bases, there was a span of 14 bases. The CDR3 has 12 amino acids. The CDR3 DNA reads TGTGCCAGCAGCGCCTTATTGAGGGACCAGTACTTC. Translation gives CASSALLRDQYF. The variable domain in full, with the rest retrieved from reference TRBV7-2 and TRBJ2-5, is GAGVSQSPSNKVTEKGKDVELRCDPISGHTALYWYRQSLGQGLEFLIYFQGNSAPDKSGLPSDRFSAERTGGSVSTLTIQRTQQEDSAVYLCASSALLRDQYFGPGTRLLVL.

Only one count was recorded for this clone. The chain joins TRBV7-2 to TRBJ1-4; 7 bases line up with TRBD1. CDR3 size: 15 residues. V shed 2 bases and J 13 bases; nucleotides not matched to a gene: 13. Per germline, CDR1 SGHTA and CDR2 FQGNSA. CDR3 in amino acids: CASSLFSDRFIGLFF. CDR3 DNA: TGTGCCAGCAGCTTATTCTCGGACAGGTTCATAGGACTGTTTTTT.

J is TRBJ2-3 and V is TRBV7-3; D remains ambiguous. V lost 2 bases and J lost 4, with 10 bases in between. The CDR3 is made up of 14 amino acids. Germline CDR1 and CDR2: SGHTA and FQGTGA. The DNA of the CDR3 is TGTGCCAGCAGCTTAGACCCTCAGGCAGATACGCAGTATTTT. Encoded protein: CASSLDPQADTQYF.